The 18 T cell receptor beta chains reported below all come from one sample, sequenced in a study of graft-versus-host responses after intestinal transplantation. This table comes from immunoSEQ multiplex PCR, and its TCRdb copy is limited to in-frame clones, with some not included. Of just over 85,000 clones listed, 92% are singletons. These receptors have no known antigen. The specimen was unstimulated CD8+ T cells sorted from spleen or lymph node cells, collected before transplant. The source of these receptors is a human donor who was the organ donor for an intestinal transplant.

The rearrangement joins TRBV28 to TRBJ1-5; no clear D gene. Trimming pared 7 bases from V and 0 bases from J, leaving 10 bases between. Germline assignment: CDR1 MDHEN and CDR2 SYDVKM. The CDR3 runs 14 residues. In DNA form, the CDR3 reads TGTGCCAGCACCGCGTACTCTAGCAATCAGCCCCAGCATTTT. Translation gives CASTAYSSNQPQHF.

The chain links TRBV4-2 to TRBJ2-7; D remains unclear. This CDR3 contains 15 residues. V lost 4 bases and J lost 0, with 13 bases in between. Germline CDR1 is LGHNA and CDR2 is YNFKEQ. CDR3 DNA: TGTGCCAGCAGCCGGTACACCTCCCGCTCCTACGAGCAGTACTTC. Residues: CASSRYTSRSYEQYF.

The chain has TRBV2 and TRBJ2-7; no reliable D call. The CDR3 runs 11 residues. V gave up 7 bases and J gave up 6 bases, with 10 bases separating them. Per germline, CDR1 SNHLY and CDR2 FYNNEI. The DNA of the CDR3 is TGTGCCAGCACCCAACTTTCCGAGCAGTACTTC. Translating gives CASTQLSEQYF.

The J gene is TRBJ2-3, the V gene TRBV27; 9 nucleotides agree with TRBD1. The CDR3 totals 14 residues. V dropped 6 bases and J dropped 4; count of bases not matched to a gene: 5. Germline CDR1 MNHEY, CDR2 SMNVEV (reference sequence). For the CDR3, the DNA is TGTGCCAGCAGCGACAGGGGGTTCCCAGATACGCAGTATTTT. It specifies CASSDRGFPDTQYF.

This rearrangement joins TRBV27 to TRBJ1-1, with D maybe TRBD1 (6 bases). The CDR3 contains 13 residues. V lost 5 bases and J 6 bases, leaving 13 bases between the germline ends. Per germline, CDR1 MNHEY and CDR2 SMNVEV (reference sequence). DNA of the CDR3: TGTGCCAGCAGTATTACAGGGCCGGCTGAAGCTTTCTTT. This gives the protein CASSITGPAEAFF.

V and J are TRBV10-3 and TRBJ2-1; TRBD1 is a possible D gene (6 bases). This CDR3 comprises 13 residues. With 4 bases removed from V and 8 bases from J, the gap between germline ends came to 12 bases. Per germline, CDR1 ENHRY and CDR2 SYGVKD. The CDR3 DNA follows: TGTGCCATCAGTGTCTCCAGGGGTGATGAGCAGTTCTTC. Translated: CAISVSRGDEQFF.

V gene TRBV7-9 combines with J gene TRBJ2-5; maybe TRBD2 (5 bases). The CDR3 contains 16 residues. Trimming cost V 4 bases and J 0 bases, with 15 bases left between them. Germline-derived CDR1 and CDR2 are SEHNR and FQNEAQ (reference sequence). This chain's CDR3 is CASSYKGSADQETQYF. In DNA, the CDR3 is TGTGCCAGCAGCTATAAAGGTTCAGCGGACCAAGAGACCCAGTACTTC.

The chain recombines TRBV27 with TRBJ2-3; D not resolved. V lost 2 bases and J lost 4, with 10 bases in between. CDR1 and CDR2 from the germline V gene are MNHEY and SMNVEV (reference sequence). CDR3 length: 14 residues. The CDR3 loop reads CASSLMLGADTQYF. The CDR3 bases are TGTGCCAGCAGTTTAATGCTAGGCGCAGATACGCAGTATTTT.

The chain carries TRBV4-2 and TRBJ1-2; D is unclear. The ends were cut back, 0 bases at V and 2 bases at J, with 10 bases in the middle. Germline loops: CDR1 LGHNA, CDR2 YNFKEQ. The CDR3 is 15 amino acids. The CDR3 is CASSQDPEENYGYTF. The DNA of the CDR3 is TGTGCCAGCAGCCAAGATCCAGAAGAAAACTATGGCTACACCTTC.

V and J are TRBV30 and TRBJ2-7, with D perhaps TRBD1 (6 bases). V lost 2 bases and J 0 bases, leaving 8 bases between the germline ends. The germline gives CDR1 GTSNPN, CDR2 SVGIG (reference sequence). The CDR3 has 13 residues. DNA for the CDR3: TGTGCCTGGAGTACAGGGAACTCCTACGAGCAGTACTTC. It yields the protein CAWSTGNSYEQYF.

J is TRBJ2-7 and V is TRBV19; 7 nucleotides agree with TRBD2. This CDR3 is 13 amino acids long. Germline values: CDR1 LNHDA, CDR2 SQIVND (reference sequence). The V and J ends lost 5 bases and 4 bases, in that order; junction bases with no gene match: 5. In nucleotides, the CDR3 is TGTGCCAGTAGTCCGGGACTACCGTACGAGCAGTACTTC. Amino acids: CASSPGLPYEQYF. Together with reference TRBV19 and TRBJ2-7, the CDR3 gives the full variable domain: DGGITQSPKYLFRKEGQNVTLSCEQNLNHDAMYWYRQDPGQGLRLIYYSQIVNDFQKGDIAEGYSVSREKKESFPLTVTSAQKNPTAFYLCASSPGLPYEQYFGPGTRLTVT.

J is TRBJ1-2 and V is TRBV9, with 7 bases fitting TRBD1. With 0 bases clipped from V and 8 bases from J, the junction kept 10 bases outside the gene matches. Per germline, CDR1 SGDLS and CDR2 YYNGEE. The CDR3 is 15 amino acids. CDR3 amino acids: CASSVGEGAILGYTF. CDR3 sequence (DNA): TGTGCCAGCAGCGTAGGAGAGGGGGCCATATTAGGCTACACCTTC.

V gene TRBV7-6 combines with J gene TRBJ1-4, with unresolved D. The germline gives CDR1 SGHVS, CDR2 FNYEAQ. V lost 5 bases, J lost 8 bases, and 12 bases lay in between. CDR3 size: 13 residues. The CDR3: CASSHLTPEKLFF. The CDR3 region has the DNA TGTGCCAGCAGCCATCTGACACCCGAAAAACTGTTTTTT.

This chain links TRBV2 with TRBJ1-2, with D perhaps matching TRBD1 (5 bases). V was clipped by 10 bases and J by 8 bases, with 14 bases between them. Germline CDR1 SNHLY, CDR2 FYNNEI. The CDR3 is made up of 11 amino acids. CDR3 residues: CATTGGMGYTF. CDR3 nucleotides: TGTGCCACCACTGGGGGGATGGGCTACACCTTC.

This chain uses TRBV27 with TRBJ2-1; possible D gene TRBD1, 5 bases. Deletions cut 0 bases from V and 8 bases from J, with 5 bases between. Germline-derived CDR1 and CDR2 are MNHEY and SMNVEV (reference sequence). The CDR3 is 12 amino acids. The CDR3 bases are TGTGCCAGCAGTTTATCAGGGGATGAGCAGTTCTTC. The encoded protein is CASSLSGDEQFF.

This rearrangement joins TRBV9 to TRBJ1-5, with 9 nucleotides matching TRBD1. Germline assignment: CDR1 SGDLS and CDR2 YYNGEE. This CDR3 comprises 14 residues. V lost 7 bases to trimming and J lost 4 bases; unmatched junction nucleotides: 6. CDR3 in amino acids: CASGPGTGNQPQHF. CDR3 DNA: TGTGCCAGCGGGCCCGGGACAGGGAATCAGCCCCAGCATTTT.

V and J are TRBV4-3 and TRBJ1-5; D is perhaps TRBD1 (6 bases). V was trimmed by 0 bases and J by 0 bases, leaving 12 bases between them. The CDR3 totals 17 residues. Germline V gene lookup returns CDR1 LGHNA and CDR2 YSLEER. The CDR3 here is CASSQDWGTNSNQPQHF. The CDR3 DNA reads as TGCGCCAGCAGCCAAGATTGGGGGACAAATAGCAATCAGCCCCAGCATTTT.

The rearrangement joins TRBV2 to TRBJ2-5, with a possible D match to TRBD2 (5 bases). The CDR3 length is 14 residues. Looked up from germline, CDR1 is SNHLY and CDR2 is FYNNEI. Trimming left V 2 bases short and J 7 bases short, with 14 bases between. The CDR3 nucleotides read TGTGCCAGCAGTGAAAATATCGGTACTAGGACCCAGTACTTC. Translation: CASSENIGTRTQYF.